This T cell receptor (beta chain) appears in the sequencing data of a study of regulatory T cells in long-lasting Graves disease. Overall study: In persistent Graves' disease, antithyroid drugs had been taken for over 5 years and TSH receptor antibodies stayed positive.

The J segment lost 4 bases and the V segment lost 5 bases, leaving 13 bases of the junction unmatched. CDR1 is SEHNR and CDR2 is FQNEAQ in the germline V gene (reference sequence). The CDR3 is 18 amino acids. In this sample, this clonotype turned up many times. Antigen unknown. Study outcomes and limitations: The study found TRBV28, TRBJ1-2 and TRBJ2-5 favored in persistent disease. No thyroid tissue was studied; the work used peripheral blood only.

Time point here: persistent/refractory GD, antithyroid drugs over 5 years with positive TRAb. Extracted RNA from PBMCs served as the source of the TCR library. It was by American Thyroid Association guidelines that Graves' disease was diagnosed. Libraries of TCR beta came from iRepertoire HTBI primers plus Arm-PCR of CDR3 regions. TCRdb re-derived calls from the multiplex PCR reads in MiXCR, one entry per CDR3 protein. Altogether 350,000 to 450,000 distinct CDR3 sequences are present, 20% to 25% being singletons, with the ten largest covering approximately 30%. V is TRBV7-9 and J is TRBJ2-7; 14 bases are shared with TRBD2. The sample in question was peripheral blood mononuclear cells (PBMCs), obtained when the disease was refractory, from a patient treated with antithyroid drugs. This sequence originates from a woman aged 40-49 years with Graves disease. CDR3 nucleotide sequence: TGTGCCAGCAGCCGATTGGTGTTAGGGACTAGCGGGAGTTACGAGCAGTACTTC. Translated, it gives CASSRLVLGTSGSYEQYF.